This T cell receptor (beta chain) derives from a study of shared clonotypes between healthy human individuals. Only one count was recorded for this clone. TCRdb's table, derived via immunoSEQ multiplex PCR, lists solely in-frame clones and lacks some. The sample has approximately 2,000,000 clones; 85% to 95% are singletons. This CDR3 is built from 14 residues. The germline V gene encodes CDR1 SGDLS and CDR2 YYNGEE. V lost 5 bases to trimming and J lost 4 bases, with 12 bases between them. The sequenced sample was naive CD4+ T cells from PBMCs. Noted subset: CD45RA+ positively selected. The clonotype comes from a man younger than 35 in good health. Some clones in this sample may be carry-over from other donors' samples. V usage is TRBV9 and J usage is TRBJ2-2; D possibly matches TRBD1 or TRBD2 (5 bases each). CDR3 bases: TGTGCCAGCAGTGGGAATGGGGGCACCGGGGAGCTGTTTTTT. It yields the protein CASSGNGGTGELFF.